Shown below are 11 T cell receptor beta chains from a single sample sequenced in a study of radiotherapy plus CTLA-4 blockade in lung cancer. Data came from immunoSEQ multiplex PCR; TCRdb stores just in-frame clones and leaves some out. The sample includes 85,000 to 95,000 clones, approximately 80% of them seen just once. Sequences were derived from peripheral blood, sampled from a patient treated with radiotherapy plus ipilimumab. Source of these receptors: a human donor with non-small cell lung cancer that progressed on radiotherapy plus ipilimumab.

CDR3 loop: CSAGQPGEQYV. The CDR3 DNA sequence: TGCAGCGCGGGACAGCCGGGCGAGCAGTACGTC. The chain has TRBV29-1 and TRBJ2-7, with TRBD1 matching 7 bases. The V gene end was trimmed by 7 bases and the J gene end by 6 bases; junction bases not matched to a gene: 6. The germline gives CDR1 SQVTM, CDR2 ANQGSEA. CDR3 length: 11 residues.

The rearrangement joins TRBV10-1 to TRBJ2-2, with 8 positions matching TRBD2. J lost 5 bases, V lost 7 bases, and 6 bases had no gene match. Germline lookup yields CDR1 WNHNN and CDR2 SYGVQD (reference sequence). The CDR3 covers 14 residues. The CDR3 loop is CASTREVMTGELFF. The DNA for the CDR3 is TGCGCCAGCACGCGGGAGGTCATGACCGGGGAGCTGTTTTTT.

The V and J genes are TRBV13 and TRBJ1-2; D not resolved. Trimming cost V 0 bases and J 4 bases, with 9 bases left between them. The CDR3 sequence is 14 residues long. CDR1 is PRHDT and CDR2 is FYEKMQ in the germline V gene (reference sequence). The CDR3 region has the DNA TGTGCCAGCAGCTTAGGAGGGATCCGCTATGGCTACACCTTC. Residues: CASSLGGIRYGYTF.

V gene TRBV15 combines with J gene TRBJ1-5, with a tentative D call TRBD1 (5 bases). Germline values: CDR1 LNHNV, CDR2 YYDKDF (reference sequence). The CDR3 consists of 15 residues. Trimming removed 1 base from V and 2 bases from J, with 9 bases in between. CDR3 loop: CATSRVGTGNQPQHF. In nucleotides, the CDR3 is TGTGCCACCAGCAGAGTAGGGACCGGCAATCAGCCCCAGCATTTT.

The V call is TRBV5-6, the J call TRBJ1-5; a weak D match, TRBD1 (5 bases). Trimming removed 1 base from V and 5 bases from J, with 16 bases in between. CDR1 is SGHDT and CDR2 is YYEEEE in the germline V gene. The CDR3 spans 16 residues. CDR3 sequence reads: CASSLLGSGGDQPQHF. The DNA for the CDR3 is TGTGCCAGCAGCTTGCTGGGTTCCGGGGGAGATCAGCCCCAGCATTTT.

The chain carries TRBV19 and TRBJ1-5; D perhaps matches TRBD1 (6 bases). This CDR3 comprises 14 residues. The V and J ends lost 3 bases and 6 bases respectively, with 12 bases between them. The germline CDR1 and CDR2 sequences are LNHDA and SQIVND (reference sequence). As DNA, the CDR3 is TGTGCCAGTAGTATTTTAGGGGGACGTCAGCCCCAGCATTTT. Translation: CASSILGGRQPQHF.

This chain uses TRBV19 with TRBJ2-2; maybe TRBD2 (6 bases). The CDR3 consists of 15 residues. Germline V gives CDR1 LNHDA, CDR2 SQIVND (reference sequence). The V gene lost 9 bases and the J gene lost 6 bases, with 20 bases spanning the gap. CDR3 residues: CASRRRGGVAGELFF. The CDR3 DNA reads TGTGCCAGCCGACGCCGCGGCGGGGTAGCCGGGGAGCTGTTTTTT.

This chain links TRBV5-1 with TRBJ2-7; 15 bases align to TRBD2. Losses at the gene ends were 0 bases for V and 5 bases for J; bases not matched to a gene: 0. This CDR3 is built from 15 residues. Germline V gene lookup returns CDR1 SGHRS and CDR2 YFSETQ. This chain's CDR3 is CASSLGTSGRDEQYF. CDR3 sequence (DNA): TGCGCCAGCAGCTTGGGGACTAGCGGGAGGGACGAGCAGTACTTC.

V gene TRBV6-6 combines with J gene TRBJ2-3, with D unclear. V was clipped by 1 base and J by 6 bases, with 11 bases between them. The germline CDR1 and CDR2 sequences are MNHNY and SVGAGI (reference sequence). This CDR3 has 14 residues. The CDR3 region has the DNA TGTGCCAGCAGTTACTTGGTTCCCCCGGATACGCAGTATTTT. Its protein product is CASSYLVPPDTQYF.

The chain joins TRBV27 to TRBJ2-3; D is ambiguous. The CDR3 has 17 amino acids. The V and J ends lost 5 bases and 0 bases respectively, with 18 bases between them. Per germline, CDR1 MNHEY and CDR2 SMNVEV (reference sequence). Written as DNA, the CDR3 is TGTGCCAGCAGTCCCTTCTTAGTGCGGTCTAGCACAGATACGCAGTATTTT. Its protein is CASSPFLVRSSTDTQYF.

CDR3 protein: CASSLTGSEQFF. The DNA of the CDR3 is TGTGCCAGCAGCTTAACCGGCAGTGAGCAGTTCTTC. V and J are TRBV7-9 and TRBJ2-1, with D uncertain. Germline CDR1 is SEHNR and CDR2 is FQNEAQ (reference sequence). The ends were cut back, 2 bases at V and 9 bases at J, with 8 bases in the middle. This CDR3 has 12 amino acids. The full variable domain, its missing parts supplied by reference TRBV7-9 and TRBJ2-1, is DTGVSQNPRHKITKRGQNVTFRCDPISEHNRLYWYRQTLGQGPEFLTYFQNEAQLEKSRLLSDRFSAERPKGSFSTLEIQRTEQGDSAMYLCASSLTGSEQFFGPGTRLTVL.